The rows below give T cell receptor beta chains drawn from one sample of a study of shared clonotypes between healthy human individuals. Using immunoSEQ multiplex PCR, the repertoire was profiled, and TCRdb retains in-frame clones only, with some absent. In the table there are approximately 2.5 million clones, approximately 93% of which are singletons. What was sequenced was naive CD4+ T cells from PBMCs. These receptors came from a man aged 18 to 30 in good health. Some clones in this sample may be carry-over from other donors' samples. Both conserved end residues are part of each CDR3. A D gene is named only where the DNA matches it firmly. The size entry is marked missing in some rows and otherwise reads once, few, many or a size class.

TGTGCCAGCAGCTTGGGGACAGGGGGGTACTACGAGCAGTACTTC	CASSLGTGGYYEQYF	TRBV5-4	TRBJ2-7	.	TRBD1
TGTGCCAGCAGTAGACATCGACAGAGCACAGATACGCAGTATTTT	CASSRHRQSTDTQYF	TRBV2	TRBJ2-3	.	.
TGTGCCAGCTCACTGGCGGGGACCTACGAGCAGTACTTC	CASSLAGTYEQYF	TRBV18	TRBJ2-7	.	.
TGTGCCAGCTCCCGGGGGCTAGCCCCGGAGACCCAGTACTTC	CASSRGLAPETQYF	TRBV18	TRBJ2-5	.	.
TGTGCCAGCAGCCAAACAGGGGCCGGCAATCAGCCCCAGCATTTT	CASSQTGAGNQPQHF	TRBV25-1	TRBJ1-5	.	TRBD1
TGCGCCAGCAGCCAACCAGGGGGAAACTATGGCTACACCTTC	CASSQPGGNYGYTF	TRBV4-1	TRBJ1-2	.	TRBD1
TGTGCCAGCAGTTCGGGGACTAGCGGGACCTACAATGAGCAGTTCTTC	CASSSGTSGTYNEQFF	TRBV11-3	TRBJ2-1	.	TRBD2
TGTGCCAGCAGCGCCGTGACAGGCTACTATGGCTACACCTTC	CASSAVTGYYGYTF	TRBV9	TRBJ1-2	.	.
TGTGCCAGCTCACCACCTGCCGGGGGAGGTGAGCAGTTCTTC	CASSPPAGGGEQFF	TRBV18	TRBJ2-1	.	.
TGTGCCAGTAGTATTATCCCGGAGCAGCCCCAGCATTTT	CASSIIPEQPQHF	TRBV19	TRBJ1-5	once	.
TGCAGCGTTAGACAGGGGGCTGAAGCTTTCTTT	CSVRQGAEAFF	TRBV29-1	TRBJ1-1	.	TRBD1
TGTGCTAGTGGTTCCGGGACTAGCGGGGGCCAAGAGACCCAGTACTTC	CASGSGTSGGQETQYF	TRBV12-5	TRBJ2-5	.	TRBD2
TGTGCCAGCAGCTCATTCCCGGTGGCAGGGCAAGAGACCCAGTACTTC	CASSSFPVAGQETQYF	TRBV5-4	TRBJ2-5	.	.
TGTGCCAGCAGCTTCAAGAACACTGAAGCTTTCTTT	CASSFKNTEAFF	TRBV5-4	TRBJ1-1	few	.
TGTGCCAGCTCACAGACTAGCGGCATTTCCAATGAGCAGTTCTTC	CASSQTSGISNEQFF	TRBV18	TRBJ2-1	.	TRBD2
TGTGCCAGCAGCCAAGTGGCGGCTAGTGCATACAATGAGCAGTTCTTC	CASSQVAASAYNEQFF	TRBV4-2	TRBJ2-1	.	.
TGTGCCAGTAGTATAGGTAGGGTCAGTTTT	CASSIGRVSF	TRBV19	TRBJ1-4	.	.
TGTGCCAGTAGCGATCCCCAAACTAGCGGGATAGTCACCGGGGAGCTGTTTTTT	CASSDPQTSGIVTGELFF	TRBV19	TRBJ2-2	.	TRBD2
TGTGCCAGCAGCTTGGGGGACAGGGGGCGACGCAATCAGCCCCAGCATTTT	CASSLGDRGRRNQPQHF	TRBV5-8	TRBJ1-5	.	TRBD1
TGTGCCAGCAGTTCAGCGGGACTGCCCAAAAACATTCAGTACTTC	CASSSAGLPKNIQYF	TRBV28	TRBJ2-4	.	TRBD2
TGTGCCAGCAGCCTTTGGGGGGGGGCGAGGGGCAATCAGCCCCAGCATTTT	CASSLWGGARGNQPQHF	TRBV28	TRBJ1-5	.	.